Presented here are 25 T cell receptor beta chains from one specimen sequenced in a study of T cell responses to AZD1222 COVID-19 vaccine. Libraries were prepared by immunoSEQ multiplex PCR; TCRdb keeps only in-frame clonotypes and omits some of them. This sample has about 84,000 clones, with roughly 85% found just once. The sequencing used peripheral blood, collected 28 days after the second AZD1222 dose. The receptors come from an adult who received the AZD1222 COVID-19 vaccine.

This clone turned up a few times. V gene TRBV7-8 combines with J gene TRBJ1-5, with D uncertain. The ends were cut back, 1 base at V and 6 bases at J, with 4 bases in the middle. From germline, CDR1 is SGHVS and CDR2 FQNEAQ. This CDR3 region has 12 residues. The CDR3 region is CASSLEGQPQHF. As DNA, the CDR3 is TGTGCCAGCAGCTTAGAGGGTCAGCCCCAGCATTTT.

CDR3 sequence (DNA): TGTGCCTGGAGCTTGGGACAGGGTCCCTACGAGCAGTACGTC. Translating it yields CAWSLGQGPYEQYV. The V gene is TRBV30, the J gene TRBJ2-7; TRBD1 aligns across 9 bases. Losses at the gene ends were 3 bases for V and 2 bases for J; bases not matched to a gene: 5. Germline assignment: CDR1 GTSNPN and CDR2 SVGIG (reference sequence). The CDR3 runs 14 residues.

The rearrangement joins TRBV6-5 to TRBJ2-1; D is possibly TRBD2 (7 bases). In germline, CDR1 is MNHEY, CDR2 SVGAGI. V shed 8 bases and J shed 3 bases, with 11 bases lying between them. There are 13 residues in the CDR3. The DNA for the CDR3 is TGTGCCAGCGGGGGGGCTTTCTACAATGAGCAGTTCTTC. It codes for CASGGAFYNEQFF.

This clone was recorded only once. The chain joins TRBV24-1 to TRBJ1-5; 9 positions agree with TRBD1. The germline V gene has CDR1 KGHDR and CDR2 SFDVKD. V lost 2 bases, J lost 0 bases, and 7 bases stayed unmatched. The CDR3 has 18 residues. This CDR3 is CATSDSGQGHYSNQPQHF. CDR3 DNA sequence: TGTGCCACCAGTGATTCGGGACAGGGTCATTATAGCAATCAGCCCCAGCATTTT.

Only one count was recorded for this clone. The chain is built from TRBV27 and TRBJ1-1; weak D call: TRBD1 (5 bases). V was shortened by 6 bases and J by 4 bases, with 15 bases between the two germline ends. From germline, CDR1 is MNHEY and CDR2 SMNVEV (reference sequence). The CDR3 has 14 residues. This CDR3 reads CASRRGGRGTEAFF. The CDR3 DNA follows: TGTGCCAGCAGAAGGGGCGGCCGCGGCACTGAAGCTTTCTTT.

This clone has more than one count but fewer than ten. This chain connects TRBV7-9 to TRBJ2-7; D gene unclear. V lost 4 bases and J 0 bases, leaving 19 bases between the germline ends. The CDR3 covers 17 residues. Germline V CDR1 and CDR2: SEHNR, FQNEAQ (reference sequence). CDR3: CASSSPGMSHPSYEQYF. The DNA of the CDR3 is TGTGCCAGCAGCTCTCCTGGAATGTCCCACCCCTCCTACGAGCAGTACTTC.

The chain recombines TRBV28 with TRBJ1-3, with D maybe TRBD1 (5 bases). This CDR3 region has 14 residues. Per the germline V gene, CDR1 is MDHEN and CDR2 is SYDVKM. V lost 3 bases, J lost 4 bases, and 10 bases lay in between. CDR3 coding DNA: TGTGCCAGCAGTTTTCGGGGGTCCGGAAACACCATATATTTT. It yields the protein CASSFRGSGNTIYF.

CDR3 sequence: CASSLGEAGLYEQYV. CDR3 bases: TGTGCCAGCTCCCTAGGGGAGGCAGGCCTCTACGAGCAGTACGTC. V usage is TRBV18 and J usage is TRBJ2-7; D is possibly TRBD2 (6 bases). This CDR3 contains 15 residues. CDR1 and CDR2 (germline): KGHSH, LQKENI. Between the trimmed V and J ends, which lost 6 bases and 3 bases, there was a span of 18 bases.

V is TRBV12-5 and J is TRBJ1-2; D is uncertain. From germline, CDR1 is LGHNT and CDR2 FRNRAP. Between the trimmed V and J ends, which lost 6 bases and 2 bases, there was a span of 13 bases. This CDR3 comprises 14 residues. This CDR3 reads CASGSGLSNYGYTF. In nucleotides, the CDR3 is TGTGCTAGTGGATCCGGACTCTCCAACTATGGCTACACCTTC.

For this clone: Compared with germline, one end of the junction differs, possibly owing to a read error. The genes are TRBV7-2 and TRBJ1-1; 7 nucleotides agree with TRBD1. Germline V gene data show CDR1 as SGHTA and CDR2 as FQGNSA. This CDR3 region has 15 residues. This CDR3 reads CASSLSGTENSEAFF. In nucleotides, the CDR3 is TGTGCCAGCAGCTTATCCGGGACAGAAAACAGTGAAGCTTTCTTT.

This sequence joins TRBV5-4 and TRBJ2-3; D call uncertain. Trimming left V 2 bases short and J 1 base short, with 14 bases between. Germline CDR1 is SGHNT and CDR2 is YYREEE (reference sequence). This CDR3 has 16 residues. CDR3 in amino acids: CASSFRRPLGTDTQYF. The CDR3 bases are TGTGCCAGCAGCTTTAGGCGACCACTGGGCACAGATACGCAGTATTTT.

V is TRBV9 and J is TRBJ2-2; 8 nucleotides match TRBD2. Trimming removed 4 bases from V and 3 bases from J; junction bases left unmatched: 8. The length of the CDR3 is 16 residues. From germline, CDR1 is SGDLS and CDR2 YYNGEE. The CDR3 DNA follows: TGTGCCAGCAGCCTGACCGGGGGGGCGGACACCGGGGAGCTGTTTTTT. Protein: CASSLTGGADTGELFF.

J is TRBJ2-4 and V is TRBV18; perhaps TRBD2 as D (5 bases). Germline CDR1 reads KGHSH; CDR2 reads LQKENI. The CDR3 spans 12 residues. The V end lost 3 bases, the J end lost 8 bases, and 8 bases lay between the germline ends. The CDR3 region has the DNA TGTGCCAGCTCACCTGAGAGGGACATTCAGTACTTC. This codes for CASSPERDIQYF.

The V and J genes are TRBV25-1 and TRBJ2-2; no reliable D call. The CDR3 consists of 12 residues. Germline assignment: CDR1 MGHDK and CDR2 SYGVNS. V lost 6 bases and J 2 bases, leaving 4 bases between the germline ends. The CDR3 DNA reads as TGTGCCAGCAGACATAACACCGGGGAGCTGTTTTTT. It yields the protein CASRHNTGELFF.

V and J are TRBV6-5 and TRBJ1-2; TRBD1 might be the D (6 bases). The CDR3 extends over 14 amino acids. CDR1 is MNHEY and CDR2 is SVGAGI in the germline V gene. The V end was cut by 0 bases, the J end by 4 bases, with 9 bases between. The CDR3 DNA sequence: TGTGCCAGCAGTTACTCGGGGGGCGTCTATGGCTACACCTTC. Its translation is CASSYSGGVYGYTF.

The gene calls are TRBV24-1 and TRBJ2-5; 8 positions agree with TRBD1. This CDR3 spans 17 amino acids. Looked up from germline, CDR1 is KGHDR and CDR2 is SFDVKD. The V gene end was trimmed by 6 bases and the J gene end by 2 bases; junction bases not matched to a gene: 13. The CDR3 reads CATSTPRRTGWQETQYF. DNA of the CDR3: TGTGCCACCAGTACCCCCCGACGGACAGGGTGGCAAGAGACCCAGTACTTC.

J is TRBJ2-3 and V is TRBV27; no reliable D call. The CDR3 has 17 residues. Per the germline V gene, CDR1 is MNHEY and CDR2 is SMNVEV (reference sequence). V dropped 5 bases and J dropped 7 bases, with 25 bases sitting between them. CDR3 sequence (DNA): TGTGCCAGCAGTCCTACGCAGACACCGACCAGCGCGAATACGCAGTATTTT. The encoded protein is CASSPTQTPTSANTQYF.

V and J are TRBV19 and TRBJ1-5; D not resolved. CDR1 is LNHDA, CDR2 SQIVND, per germline (reference sequence). CDR3 length equals 12 residues. Trimming cost V 6 bases and J 10 bases, with 13 bases left between them. This CDR3 is CASSSSLRPQHF. CDR3 DNA sequence: TGTGCCAGTAGCTCGTCTCTTCGTCCCCAGCATTTT. Using reference TRBV19 and TRBJ1-5 for the parts outside the CDR3, the full variable domain is DGGITQSPKYLFRKEGQNVTLSCEQNLNHDAMYWYRQDPGQGLRLIYYSQIVNDFQKGDIAEGYSVSREKKESFPLTVTSAQKNPTAFYLCASSSSLRPQHFGDGTRLSIL.

This clone came up once. The J gene is TRBJ2-2, the V gene TRBV5-1; D is possibly TRBD2 (5 bases). V lost 0 bases and J 6 bases, leaving 21 bases between the germline ends. This CDR3 contains 18 residues. Per the germline V gene, CDR1 is SGHRS and CDR2 is YFSETQ. In DNA, the CDR3 is TGCGCCAGCAGCTTGGGCTGGATGGTAGGCTCCGGGGCCGGGGAGCTGTTTTTT. As protein: CASSLGWMVGSGAGELFF.

The gene calls are TRBV6-2 or TRBV6-3 and TRBJ1-5; D unclear. The CDR3 runs 12 residues. The V and J ends lost 2 bases and 5 bases respectively, with 4 bases between them. Germline V gives CDR1 MNHEY, CDR2 SVGEGT. The CDR3 DNA is TGTGCCAGCAGTTACAAATATCAGCCCCAGCATTTT. As protein: CASSYKYQPQHF.

This clone was picked up a small number of times. The chain has TRBV6-5 and TRBJ1-1, with D hard to call. CDR1 MNHEY and CDR2 SVGAGI come from the germline V gene. V lost 2 bases and J 2 bases, leaving 6 bases between the germline ends. The CDR3 loop spans 13 amino acids. The CDR3 loop reads CASSYMTNTEAFF. The CDR3 DNA reads TGTGCCAGCAGTTACATGACCAACACTGAAGCTTTCTTT.

The chain employs TRBV11-3 and TRBJ2-7; D uncertain. The CDR3 is made up of 13 amino acids. V dropped 0 bases and J dropped 4 bases, with 7 bases sitting between them. Germline V gives CDR1 SGHNT, CDR2 YENEEA. This CDR3 is CASSLELRYEQYF. CDR3 in DNA: TGTGCCAGCAGCTTAGAACTTAGGTACGAGCAGTACTTC.

This clone was recorded only once. This chain uses TRBV7-8 with TRBJ2-1; D remains ambiguous. The germline CDR1 and CDR2 sequences are SGHVS and FQNEAQ. This CDR3 is 18 amino acids long. V was cut by 5 bases and J by 0 bases, with 20 bases left in between. The CDR3: CASSPAQVSSGSYNEQFF. CDR3 in DNA: TGTGCCAGCAGCCCCGCTCAGGTCTCGTCCGGCTCCTACAATGAGCAGTTCTTC.

This clone has a single count. The chain employs TRBV28 and TRBJ1-1, with 9 bases fitting TRBD1. Germline loops: CDR1 MDHEN, CDR2 SYDVKM. The V segment lost 8 bases and the J segment 6 bases; nucleotides outside the gene matches: 10. CDR3 length: 14 residues. DNA of the CDR3: TGTGCCAGCTTCGGACAGGGGAGGTTTGCTGAAGCTTTCTTT. This encodes CASFGQGRFAEAFF.

The chain recombines TRBV28 with TRBJ1-1, with D possibly being TRBD1 (6 bases). V was pared by 6 bases and J by 0 bases, with 14 bases between. Germline values: CDR1 MDHEN, CDR2 SYDVKM. This CDR3 contains 15 residues. CDR3 sequence reads: CASRTQDSMNTEAFF. As DNA, the CDR3 is TGTGCCAGCAGGACCCAGGACAGCATGAACACTGAAGCTTTCTTT.